These 20 T cell receptor beta chains share one sample of origin, sequenced in a study of T cell changes during pregnancy in multiple sclerosis. Clones were sequenced by immunoSEQ multiplex PCR, and TCRdb holds only the in-frame ones, with some missing. Here the sample spans under 95,000 clones, around 92% being singletons. The material sequenced was peripheral blood, taken after pregnancy. These receptors came from a female donor with multiple sclerosis, enrolled in a pregnancy study.

In regard to this clone: The sample contains more than one DNA sequence encoding this CDR3. The J gene is TRBJ1-1, the V gene TRBV5-1, with 7 bases identical to TRBD1. This CDR3 is built from 16 residues. Germline V gene sequence: CDR1 SGHRS, CDR2 YFSETQ. With 4 bases clipped from V and 4 bases from J, the junction kept 13 bases outside the gene matches. CDR3 amino acids: CASSLEAGGISTEAFF. Written as DNA, the CDR3 is TGCGCCAGCAGCCTGGAGGCAGGGGGAATAAGCACTGAAGCTTTCTTT.

The chain uses TRBV5-6 and TRBJ2-5, with D unresolved. The CDR3 totals 12 residues. The germline V gene has CDR1 SGHDT and CDR2 YYEEEE. V dropped 0 bases and J dropped 4 bases, with 4 bases sitting between them. For the CDR3, the DNA is TGTGCCAGCAGCTTGGCCGTAGAGACCCAGTACTTC. Residues: CASSLAVETQYF.

The chain is built from TRBV27 and TRBJ2-1; D is ambiguous. With 6 bases removed from V and 0 bases from J, the gap between germline ends came to 6 bases. CDR1 and CDR2 from the germline V gene are MNHEY and SMNVEV (reference sequence). The CDR3 has 13 amino acids. This chain's CDR3 is CASRADSYNEQFF. CDR3 bases: TGTGCCAGCAGGGCAGACTCCTACAATGAGCAGTTCTTC.

The chain joins TRBV5-1 to TRBJ1-1; TRBD1 matches 8 bases. V lost 1 base and J lost 1; bases outside the gene matches: 9. CDR1 is SGHRS and CDR2 is YFSETQ in the germline V gene. The CDR3 covers 17 residues. The CDR3 nucleotides read TGCGCCAGCAGCTTGCCCACTGGACAGGGCTGGAACACTGAAGCTTTCTTT. Encoded protein: CASSLPTGQGWNTEAFF.

This clone has just one count. The chain links TRBV7-2 to TRBJ2-3, with D possibly matching TRBD1 (5 bases). V was cut by 4 bases and J by 1 base, with 15 bases left in between. The V gene's germline CDR1 is SGHTA and CDR2 FQGNSA. CDR3 size: 16 residues. The CDR3 sequence: CASSSPYLGGTDTQYF. In nucleotides, the CDR3 is TGTGCCAGCAGCTCCCCGTATCTAGGGGGCACAGATACGCAGTATTTT.

V and J are TRBV7-2 and TRBJ2-7, with D possibly matching TRBD2 (6 bases). The V end was cut by 1 base, the J end by 5 bases, with 12 bases between. In germline, CDR1 is SGHTA, CDR2 FQGNSA. This CDR3 is 14 amino acids long. The CDR3 here is CASSLDPGLNEQYF. CDR3 nucleotides: TGTGCCAGCAGCTTAGATCCCGGACTAAACGAGCAGTACTTC.

CDR3: CASSLRGEQYF. DNA of the CDR3: TGCGCCAGCAGCTTGCGCGGCGAGCAGTACTTC. This chain uses TRBV5-1 with TRBJ2-7; D call uncertain. Germline CDR1 and CDR2: SGHRS and YFSETQ. This CDR3 region has 11 residues. Trimming took off 1 base at V and 6 bases at J, with 5 bases between the two ends.

The chain uses TRBV30 and TRBJ1-1; D may be TRBD1 (6 bases). Per the germline V gene, CDR1 is GTSNPN and CDR2 is SVGIG (reference sequence). The ends were cut back, 7 bases at V and 0 bases at J, with 9 bases in the middle. The CDR3 covers 12 residues. The chain's CDR3 is CAFRGMNTEAFF. The CDR3 DNA sequence: TGTGCCTTCAGGGGAATGAACACTGAAGCTTTCTTT.

The V call is TRBV7-9, the J call TRBJ1-2, with 8 bases identical to TRBD1. The V gene end was trimmed by 0 bases and the J gene end by 7 bases; junction bases not matched to a gene: 4. The CDR3 contains 14 residues. Germline CDR1 is SEHNR and CDR2 is FQNEAQ (reference sequence). This CDR3 is CASSLATGEGGYTF. The CDR3 nucleotides are TGTGCCAGCAGCTTAGCGACAGGGGAAGGTGGCTACACCTTC.

CDR3 residues: CASGTSGTSYEQYF. In DNA form, the CDR3 reads TGTGCCAGTGGGACTAGCGGGACCTCCTACGAGCAGTACTTC. The chain links TRBV19 to TRBJ2-7; TRBD2 aligns across 13 bases. The CDR3 consists of 14 residues. Trimming at V came to 8 bases and at J to 0 bases, leaving 1 base not matched to a gene. CDR1 and CDR2 from the germline V gene are LNHDA and SQIVND (reference sequence).

The V call is TRBV30, the J call TRBJ2-2; TRBD2 might be the D (5 bases). V was trimmed by 5 bases and J by 6 bases, leaving 13 bases between them. There are 13 residues in the CDR3. Germline CDR1 and CDR2: GTSNPN and SVGIG (reference sequence). CDR3 in DNA: TGTGCCTGGGACCAAGTGAGGGCCGGGGAGCTGTTTTTT. It is translated as CAWDQVRAGELFF.

The rearrangement joins TRBV14 to TRBJ1-2; D possibly corresponds to TRBD1 (5 bases). Trimming took off 4 bases at V and 5 bases at J, with 14 bases between the two ends. The CDR3 is made up of 14 amino acids. Germline V lookup: CDR1 SGHDN, CDR2 FVKESK. For the CDR3, the DNA is TGTGCCAGCAGCCTCCCAGGGTCCGTTTATGGCTACACCTTC. This sequence encodes CASSLPGSVYGYTF.

This clone has just one count. This chain joins TRBV30 and TRBJ2-3, with 9 nucleotides matching TRBD2. Germline assignment: CDR1 GTSNPN and CDR2 SVGIG (reference sequence). The length of the CDR3 is 16 residues. The J segment lost 0 bases and the V segment lost 2 bases, leaving 6 bases of the junction unmatched. The DNA of the CDR3 is TGTGCCTGGAGTTTAAGCGGGGGGCATAGCACAGATACGCAGTATTTT. This sequence encodes CAWSLSGGHSTDTQYF.

This clone was found once. This chain uses TRBV7-2 with TRBJ2-3, with 9 bases identical to TRBD2. The CDR3 runs 17 residues. Germline values: CDR1 SGHTA, CDR2 FQGNSA. J lost 4 bases, V lost 2 bases, and 10 bases had no gene match. The CDR3 reads CASSLRRAGGLSDTQYF. CDR3 nucleotides: TGTGCCAGCAGCTTAAGGAGGGCGGGGGGGCTCTCAGATACGCAGTATTTT.

The rearrangement uses TRBV18 and TRBJ1-5; D perhaps matches TRBD1 (5 bases). From germline, CDR1 is KGHSH and CDR2 LQKENI. The CDR3 extends over 13 amino acids. Trimming cost V 7 bases and J 5 bases, with 12 bases left between them. The CDR3 loop reads CASCTGEDQPQHF. The DNA of the CDR3 is TGTGCCAGCTGTACGGGGGAAGATCAGCCCCAGCATTTT.

CDR3 DNA sequence: TGCGCCAGCAGCCAAGATCCCCCCCCGGTTCGGGGCTACACCTTC. The encoded protein is CASSQDPPPVRGYTF. This chain links TRBV4-1 with TRBJ1-2; D unclear. This CDR3 comprises 15 residues. Germline V gene lookup returns CDR1 MGHRA and CDR2 YSYEKL. Trimming pared 0 bases from V and 8 bases from J, leaving 16 bases between.

The count of this clone is one. The V gene is TRBV21-1, the J gene TRBJ1-2; the D call TRBD1 from the table was never checked on the DNA. TRBV21-1 is a listed pseudogene. The CDR3 runs 16 residues. The CDR3 sequence: CASSRRRTGRGYGYTF. The CDR3 DNA reads as TGTGCCAGCAGCCGCCGGAGGACAGGCCGAGGGTATGGCTACACCTTC.

This chain connects TRBV6-6 to TRBJ2-2, with 11 bases identical to TRBD1. Germline assignment: CDR1 MNHNY and CDR2 SVGAGI (reference sequence). Trimming took 5 bases from V and 5 from J; bases not matched to a gene: 4. This CDR3 has 15 amino acids. In DNA form, the CDR3 reads TGTGCCAGCAGTCCCGGGACAGGGGGTACCGGGGAGCTGTTTTTT. Protein product: CASSPGTGGTGELFF.

The chain carries TRBV27 and TRBJ2-1; 9 bases align to TRBD2. The CDR3 length is 15 residues. V dropped 2 bases and J dropped 3; count of bases not matched to a gene: 2. Germline CDR1 and CDR2: MNHEY and SMNVEV (reference sequence). The CDR3 region is CASSLPSGDYNEQFF. In nucleotides, the CDR3 is TGTGCCAGCAGTTTACCTAGCGGGGACTACAATGAGCAGTTCTTC.

The chain links TRBV7-2 to TRBJ2-7; D not certain. CDR3 length: 15 amino acids. Germline-derived CDR1 and CDR2 are SGHTA and FQGNSA. Deletions cut 4 bases from V and 5 bases from J, with 18 bases between. In DNA form, the CDR3 reads TGTGCCAGCAGCTCTTCGATGTCAAGCGCCCACGAGCAGTACTTC. This encodes CASSSSMSSAHEQYF. Looking up the rest from reference TRBV7-2 and TRBJ2-7 gives the full variable domain: GAGVSQSPSNKVTEKGKDVELRCDPISGHTALYWYRQSLGQGLEFLIYFQGNSAPDKSGLPSDRFSAERTGGSVSTLTIQRTQQEDSAVYLCASSSSMSSAHEQYFGPGTRLTVT.